This record covers a single T cell receptor beta chain. Its antigen is still unknown. Base qualities were left out, and no much larger clone turns up one base away. This sample was taken from a study of cytomegalovirus exposure and HLA in healthy donors (dated by TCRdb to the late 2010s). Some background on the complete study: According to an earlier analysis of several hundred of the donors, 150 million to 200 million T cells yielded 100 million or so unique TCR beta sequences and 276 Gb of sequence data. About 300 gigabases of sequencing data and approximately 80 million unique TCR sequences were included in an early release covering 500 to 750 HLA-typed donors. Among the roughly 400 genotyped donors, approximately 81% belonged to the genetic ancestry cluster associated with self-reported Caucasian donors. The study aimed to test whether cataloging public T cell receptors could reveal signatures of past pathogen exposure. The T cell repertoires of 550 to 850 subjects were profiled by immunosequencing and related to cytomegalovirus serostatus. Along with the approximately 620-subject first cohort, a separate validation cohort of 120 different subjects was used. To predict cytomegalovirus infection status, the study combined high-throughput TCR immunosequencing, statistical association of individual TCRs with disease status, and machine learning. To study patterns of TCR occurrence, a later analysis re-analyzed previously published TCR beta repertoires from 650 to 750 donors and added high-resolution HLA genotyping. Rather than drawing on any new phenotypic data, the later analysis identified candidate immune exposures from TCR beta sequences and the way those sequences occurred across donors. An earlier analysis of some 500 of the donors used high-throughput TCR beta sequencing to judge whether each TCR beta V gene segment behaved as functional or pseudogenic. Alongside the repertoire data, information on donor age, sex, ethnicity and CMV serostatus was compiled. A later genetic analysis used genome-wide SNP genotypes for about 55% of the 666 donors, treating that subset as a discovery cohort. All discovery cohort repertoires had been generated on a single sequencing platform. Class I and class II HLA loci were covered by the typing at four-digit resolution. Typing coverage varied by locus: roughly 620-630 donors for A, B, C, DRB1 and DQB1; more than 500 for DQA1; some 610 for DPA1; approximately 490 for DPB1. Five DR-DQ haplotypes were treated as single units for association and clustering because of strong linkage in the cohort. Among about 360 genotyped donors of the cohort, an average of 235,054 unique TCR beta nucleotide sequences were sequenced per donor, about a sixth of them non-productive. Points the paper makes about the study in general: Correlated functional status among segregating V segments might be attributable to linkage disequilibrium, but an unknown experimental factor could not be ruled out. The earlier analysis of 587 of the donors excluded roughly 16 rarely observed V segments, including chromosome 9 orphons, because counts were too low. Specific HLA alleles were associated with roughly 16,000 TCR beta sequences at a false discovery rate of 0.05 in a later analysis. According to a later genetic analysis, donors in an Asian-associated ancestry cluster had fewer N-insertions in productive TCRs than the roughly 700-donor mean. A later genetic analysis associated a missense DCLRE1C variant with V-gene and J-gene trimming of TCR beta chains, and an independent cohort replicated the association. The 87-base-pair reads could not distinguish some IMGT-functional V segments, including TRBV6-2 and TRBV6-3, so those segments were excluded. Compared with equally common non-associated chains, HLA-associated TCR beta chains in a later analysis were more clonally expanded and had lower generation probabilities. When HLA alleles, especially DR and DQ, strongly co-occurred, TCR associations were difficult to assign to individual alleles. Sequencing depth was assumed to be roughly uniform across donors in the presence/absence analyses, though that assumption may not hold. The study gave a list of 150 to 200 TCR beta chains associated with cytomegalovirus. A group of highly shared sequence variants was considered likely to be a technical artifact of the sequencing pipeline. A later analysis found that TCR association rates varied across HLA loci, with DRB1 alleles showing the most associated TCRs and HLA-C alleles the fewest. Because some donors lacked HLA typing at each locus, the association tests relied only on the typed subset. Only TCR beta chains were sequenced in this cohort, and the absence of alpha or paired-chain data limited detectable features. According to the authors, the approach could potentially be generalized to other disease states and immunological phenotypes. Most TCR sequences were observed very rarely across donors, whereas some public TCRs were present in many individuals. In vitro tests confirmed that a few of the cytomegalovirus-associated TCR beta chains recognize cytomegalovirus antigens. In both the original and validation cohorts, the classifier was reported to diagnose cytomegalovirus status with high specificity and sensitivity. A further reported finding was that TCR beta sequences accurately predicted the HLA-A and HLA-B alleles for most subjects in the first cohort. In an earlier analysis of around 500 of the donors, most TCR beta V segments appeared in productive rearrangements about 87% or about 30% of the time, broadly matching IMGT annotations. Immune exposure information for the cohort was limited to CMV serostatus. According to a later analysis, parvovirus B19, influenza, CMV and Epstein-Barr virus appeared linked to several top co-occurrence clusters. A later analysis found that most CMV-associated TCR beta chains appeared HLA-restricted, with HLA associations seemingly driven largely by CMV exposure.

In total, 630 or so healthy bone marrow donors made up the cohort. Cohort members were all nominally healthy when sampled, although unrecorded immune exposures were likely present. The donor tested CMV seronegative, placing the donor among the 350 to 400 seronegative members of the cohort. A peripheral blood sample was collected from each donor, and TCR beta sequencing was performed on peripheral blood mononuclear cells. The Qiagen DNeasy Blood Extraction Kit was used to extract genomic DNA from the blood cell samples. The CDR3 numbers 14 residues from cysteine through phenylalanine. This entry keeps only the CDR3 DNA: 42 bases, framed from base 1. V and J lose 2 bases and 3 bases, and a span of 12 bases separates them. CDR1 SQVTM and CDR2 ANQGSEA were looked up in the germline V gene. The protocol used for the library was the immunoSEQ multiplex PCR assay. The multiplex PCR relied on a mix of 60 forward primers for TCR Vbeta segments and 13 reverse primers for TCR Jbeta segments. A multiplex PCR assay on genomic DNA amplified the CDR3 region of rearranged TCR beta genes. The amplified TCR beta libraries were sequenced on the Illumina HiSeq System as 87-base-pair reads. For the original study's pipeline: In a later analysis, tens of millions of unique TCR beta chains were counted across the roughly 610 repertoires, and roughly 11 million of these chains were shared by at least two donors. A nearest-neighbor algorithm error-corrected the raw reads and collapsed the reads into unique sequences, merging closely related sequences to remove PCR and sequencing errors. Alignment of CDR3 sequences to IMGT reference sequences was used to assign V, D and J gene segments. Each retained sequence needed at least a six-nucleotide match to both a V gene segment and a J gene segment. A rearrangement counted as productive if the CDR3 had no stop codons and remained in frame with V and J, and every other rearrangement counted as non-productive. CDR3 was defined according to IMGT convention as the region running from the second conserved V-encoded cysteine to the conserved J-encoded phenylalanine. Sequences without an unambiguous match to a single V gene segment were excluded from the earlier analysis of several hundred of the donors. An earlier analysis of 500 to 700 of the donors classified V segments as functional when productive rearrangements were above 56.7% and as segregating when the standard deviation between donors was above 5%. A statistical classification framework was developed to diagnose cytomegalovirus status using the catalog of TCR beta chain sequences. V and J gene assignment, in a later analysis, came from comparing TCR nucleotide sequences with IMGT/GENE-DB human TR gene sequences. A later analysis assigned CDR3 sequences and most-parsimonious VDJ recombination scenarios with the TCRdist pipeline. A later analysis defined each TCR beta chain by its CDR3 amino acid sequence plus V-gene family, and excluded reads lacking a unique V-gene family. To address suspected cross-contamination and a sequencing artifact, a later analysis removed a few hundred highly shared, low-generation-probability nucleotide sequences. A later analysis calculated a clonal expansion index for each public chain from normalized within-repertoire ranks of inferred template counts. A later analysis computed generation probabilities with a VDJ recombination model fitted to out-of-frame rearrangements, and checked the results against IGoR. In a later analysis, hypergeometric tests were used to score TCR-TCR, TCR-HLA and TCR-CMV co-occurrence, with a repertoire-size bias correction applied to TCR pairs. To estimate false discovery rates, a later analysis permuted the HLA or CMV assignments 20 times. A later analysis grouped co-occurring TCRs with DBSCAN, adding TCRdist sequence similarity when clustering within HLA-allele-positive subsets. Co-occurrence clustering excluded repertoires with fewer than 30,000 or more than 120,000 public chains, plus five with anomalous nucleotide sharing. TCRdb obtained this table from immuneACCESS and retained in-frame rearrangements with V and J assigned. These tables miss some clones; where compared with another copy, unresolved V genes account for less than half of the shortfall, and the remainder is unexplained. V, J and clone size are those of that table, while D and trimming were read from the DNA. Recorded for this sample are about 140,000 clones; 75% to 85% of them occurred a single time. The ten largest clones represent around 0.99% of the sample.

Sequenced input: PBMCs. The chain is encoded by TRBV29-1 joined to TRBJ2-3, with a tentative D gene TRBD1 over 6 matching bases. The sequence was collected from a male donor in good health and CMV-seronegative. This receptor carries the CDR3 CSVEKGQGTDTQYF. The DNA sequence reads TGCAGCGTTGAAAAGGGTCAGGGGACAGATACGCAGTATTTT.